The entry that follows covers one T cell receptor beta chain sequence. This CDR3 spans 15 amino acids. V was clipped by 0 bases and J by 4 bases; unmatched bases: 4. Germline V gene data show CDR1 as LGHNA and CDR2 as YNFKEQ. Clones were read by immunoSEQ multiplex PCR, and TCRdb kept only the in-frame ones, dropping some. The sample shows around 25,000 clones, roughly 79% of them seen only once. These data originate in a study of blood T cell repertoires in COVID-19. This TCR was recovered from a man in his fifties with COVID-19, enrolled during active disease. The sequenced material came from peripheral blood. The chain joins TRBV4-2 to TRBJ2-7, with TRBD2 matching 9 bases. The CDR3 region is CASSQDASGVYEQYF. As DNA, the CDR3 is TGTGCCAGCAGCCAAGATGCTAGCGGGGTGTACGAGCAGTACTTC.